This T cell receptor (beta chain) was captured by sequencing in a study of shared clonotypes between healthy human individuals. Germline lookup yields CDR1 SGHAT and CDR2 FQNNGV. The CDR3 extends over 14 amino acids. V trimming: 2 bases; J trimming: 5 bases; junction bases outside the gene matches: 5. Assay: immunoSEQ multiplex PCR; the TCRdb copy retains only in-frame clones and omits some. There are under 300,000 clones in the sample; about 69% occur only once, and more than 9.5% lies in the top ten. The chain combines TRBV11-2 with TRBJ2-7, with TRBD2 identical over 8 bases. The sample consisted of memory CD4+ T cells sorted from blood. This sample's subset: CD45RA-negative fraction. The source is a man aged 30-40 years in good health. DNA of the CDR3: TGTGCCAGCAGCTTACAAGCGGGAGTACACGAGCAGTACTTC. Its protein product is CASSLQAGVHEQYF.